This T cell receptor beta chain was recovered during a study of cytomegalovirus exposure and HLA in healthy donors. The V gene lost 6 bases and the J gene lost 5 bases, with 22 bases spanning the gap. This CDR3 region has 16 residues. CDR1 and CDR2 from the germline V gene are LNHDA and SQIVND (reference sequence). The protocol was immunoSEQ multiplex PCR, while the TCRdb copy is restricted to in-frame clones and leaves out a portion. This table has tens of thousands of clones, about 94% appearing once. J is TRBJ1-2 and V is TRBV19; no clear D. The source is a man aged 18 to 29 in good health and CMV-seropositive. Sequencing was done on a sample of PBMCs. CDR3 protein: CASRDAGGVLGYGYTF. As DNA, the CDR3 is TGTGCCAGTAGAGACGCCGGCGGGGTTTTAGGGTATGGCTACACCTTC.